A selection of T cell receptor beta chains follows, all from one sample in a study of blood T cells in healthy people across ages. Via MiXCR, TCRdb re-called the 5' RACE reads, giving one row per CDR3 protein. The sample lists roughly 800,000 distinct CDR3 sequences; 58% were seen once. Source material: blood. These receptors came from a man younger than 45 in good health. The CDR3 runs from the conserved cysteine through the conserved F or W. Fields, in order: clone size, D gene, V gene, J gene, CDR3 protein, CDR3 DNA. A D gene is named only where the DNA matches it firmly. The size field is filled for only some rows; it gives once, few, many or a size class.

clone size: few
D gene: TRBD2
V gene: TRBV29-1
J gene: TRBJ2-3
CDR3 protein: CSVENWGGRTDTQYF
CDR3 DNA: TGCAGCGTTGAAAACTGGGGGGGGAGAACAGATACGCAGTATTTT

clone size: once
D gene: NA
V gene: TRBV21-1
J gene: TRBJ2-4
CDR3 protein: CASSKALTGGPNTQYF
CDR3 DNA: TGTGCCAGCAGCAAAGCCTTGACCGGGGGGCCCAACACTCAGTACTTC

clone size: NA
D gene: TRBD1
V gene: TRBV28
J gene: TRBJ2-7
CDR3 protein: CASSLPQGAGDEQYF
CDR3 DNA: TGTGCCAGCAGTTTACCACAGGGGGCCGGCGACGAGCAGTACTTC

clone size: NA
D gene: NA
V gene: TRBV20-1
J gene: TRBJ1-5
CDR3 protein: CSVYLHSSNQPQHF
CDR3 DNA: TGCAGTGTTTACCTCCACAGCAGCAATCAGCCCCAGCATTTT

clone size: NA
D gene: TRBD1
V gene: TRBV15
J gene: TRBJ2-4
CDR3 protein: CATSRDAIRDRGAKNIQYF
CDR3 DNA: TGTGCCACCAGCAGAGATGCAATCCGGGACAGGGGAGCCAAAAACATTCAGTACTTC

clone size: NA
D gene: NA
V gene: TRBV4-2
J gene: TRBJ2-7
CDR3 protein: CASSQVSGDRYEQYF
CDR3 DNA: TGTGCCAGCAGCCAAGTTAGCGGGGACAGATACGAGCAGTACTTC

clone size: few
D gene: NA
V gene: TRBV20-1
J gene: TRBJ2-7
CDR3 protein: CSAYYGVSYEQYF
CDR3 DNA: TGCAGTGCTTACTACGGGGTATCCTACGAGCAGTACTTC

clone size: NA
D gene: TRBD1
V gene: TRBV7-2
J gene: TRBJ1-6
CDR3 protein: CASRSGQAAYNSPLHF
CDR3 DNA: TGTGCCAGCAGATCCGGACAGGCCGCTTATAATTCACCCCTCCACTTT

clone size: NA
D gene: TRBD1
V gene: TRBV6-5
J gene: TRBJ2-7
CDR3 protein: CASRRDREIYEQYF
CDR3 DNA: TGTGCCAGCAGACGGGACAGGGAAATCTACGAGCAGTACTTC

clone size: NA
D gene: TRBD1
V gene: TRBV11-2
J gene: TRBJ2-7
CDR3 protein: CASRPLMRDRGHYEQYF
CDR3 DNA: TGTGCCAGCAGACCACTCATGAGGGACAGGGGCCACTACGAGCAGTACTTC

clone size: many
D gene: NA
V gene: TRBV7-9
J gene: TRBJ1-5
CDR3 protein: CASGAGGQPQHF
CDR3 DNA: TGTGCCAGCGGCGCGGGGGGTCAGCCCCAGCATTTT

clone size: few
D gene: TRBD2
V gene: TRBV5-6
J gene: TRBJ2-7
CDR3 protein: CASSLRRETPDEQYF
CDR3 DNA: TGTGCCAGCAGCTTGAGGCGGGAGACTCCGGACGAGCAGTACTTC

clone size: NA
D gene: NA
V gene: TRBV6-1
J gene: TRBJ1-1
CDR3 protein: CASSEANSYTEAFF
CDR3 DNA: TGTGCCAGCAGTGAAGCGAACAGTTACACTGAAGCTTTCTTT

clone size: NA
D gene: TRBD2
V gene: TRBV9
J gene: TRBJ2-5
CDR3 protein: CASSVGGSNQETQYF
CDR3 DNA: TGTGCCAGCAGCGTCGGCGGGAGTAACCAAGAGACCCAGTACTTC

clone size: NA
D gene: NA
V gene: TRBV5-1
J gene: TRBJ2-1
CDR3 protein: CASSLAGTSDNEQFF
CDR3 DNA: TGCGCCAGCAGCTTGGCGGGGACATCGGACAATGAGCAGTTCTTC

clone size: NA
D gene: TRBD1
V gene: TRBV6-5
J gene: TRBJ2-7
CDR3 protein: CASSYTGQGEQYF
CDR3 DNA: TGTGCCAGCAGTTACACAGGACAGGGCGAGCAGTACTTC

clone size: few
D gene: NA
V gene: TRBV3-1
J gene: TRBJ2-3
CDR3 protein: CASSRAGSTDTQYF
CDR3 DNA: TGTGCCAGCAGCCGCGCGGGGAGCACAGATACGCAGTATTTT

clone size: NA
D gene: TRBD1
V gene: TRBV28
J gene: TRBJ2-7
CDR3 protein: CASRTGTPYEQYF
CDR3 DNA: TGTGCCAGCAGGACAGGGACACCCTACGAGCAGTACTTC

clone size: NA
D gene: NA
V gene: TRBV10-3
J gene: TRBJ1-2
CDR3 protein: CAIRDRSVDGYTF
CDR3 DNA: TGTGCCATCAGGGACAGATCGGTGGATGGCTACACCTTC

clone size: NA
D gene: NA
V gene: TRBV20-1
J gene: TRBJ1-1
CDR3 protein: CSATRQFRTEAFF
CDR3 DNA: TGCAGTGCAACTAGACAGTTTCGCACTGAAGCTTTCTTT

clone size: few
D gene: TRBD2
V gene: TRBV29-1
J gene: TRBJ2-5
CDR3 protein: CSGTSGSETQYF
CDR3 DNA: TGCAGCGGGACTAGCGGGAGTGAGACCCAGTACTTC

clone size: NA
D gene: NA
V gene: TRBV7-2
J gene: TRBJ2-7
CDR3 protein: CASSLAGSTGSYEQYF
CDR3 DNA: TGTGCCAGCAGCTTAGCAGGGAGTACAGGCTCCTACGAGCAGTACTTC

clone size: few
D gene: TRBD2
V gene: TRBV7-2
J gene: TRBJ2-7
CDR3 protein: CASSFLADYEQYF
CDR3 DNA: TGTGCCAGCAGCTTTCTAGCGGACTACGAGCAGTACTTC

clone size: NA
D gene: TRBD2
V gene: TRBV7-2
J gene: TRBJ2-3
CDR3 protein: CASSPLAGPPTQYF
CDR3 DNA: TGTGCCAGCAGCCCACTAGCGGGGCCCCCTACGCAGTATTTT

clone size: NA
D gene: NA
V gene: TRBV9
J gene: TRBJ2-1
CDR3 protein: CASSALASSSYNEQFF
CDR3 DNA: TGTGCCAGCAGCGCCTTAGCCTCGAGCTCCTACAATGAGCAGTTCTTC

clone size: NA
D gene: NA
V gene: TRBV29-1
J gene: TRBJ1-4
CDR3 protein: CSVGRRTNEKLFF
CDR3 DNA: TGCAGCGTTGGGAGGCGAACTAATGAAAAACTGTTTTTT

clone size: once
D gene: NA
V gene: TRBV6-1
J gene: TRBJ2-6
CDR3 protein: CASGVDGANVLTF
CDR3 DNA: TGTGCCAGCGGGGTCGATGGGGCCAACGTCCTGACTTTC

clone size: once
D gene: TRBD1
V gene: TRBV6-5
J gene: TRBJ1-4
CDR3 protein: CASSQGGGTNEKLFF
CDR3 DNA: TGTGCCAGCAGCCAGGGGGGTGGCACTAATGAAAAACTGTTTTTT

clone size: few
D gene: NA
V gene: TRBV10-3
J gene: TRBJ2-5
CDR3 protein: CAISEVRRETQYF
CDR3 DNA: TGTGCCATCAGTGAGGTCCGTAGGGAGACCCAGTACTTC

clone size: NA
D gene: NA
V gene: TRBV12-3/TRBV12-4
J gene: TRBJ2-7
CDR3 protein: CASSLLRGHEQYF
CDR3 DNA: TGTGCCAGCAGCCTCCTACGGGGACACGAGCAGTACTTC

clone size: NA
D gene: NA
V gene: TRBV28
J gene: TRBJ1-2
CDR3 protein: CASGSDSFYGYTF
CDR3 DNA: TGTGCCAGCGGCTCGGACTCTTTCTATGGCTACACCTTC

clone size: NA
D gene: TRBD1
V gene: TRBV5-1
J gene: TRBJ2-7
CDR3 protein: CASSFTGGLYEQYF
CDR3 DNA: TGCGCCAGCAGCTTCACAGGGGGTCTCTACGAGCAGTACTTC

clone size: once
D gene: NA
V gene: TRBV28
J gene: TRBJ2-7
CDR3 protein: CASRPTSLAGEQYF
CDR3 DNA: TGTGCCAGCAGGCCCACTAGCCTGGCGGGCGAGCAGTACTTC

clone size: NA
D gene: NA
V gene: TRBV30
J gene: TRBJ1-1
CDR3 protein: CASQGTEAFF
CDR3 DNA: TGTGCCTCCCAAGGCACTGAAGCTTTCTTT

clone size: NA
D gene: NA
V gene: TRBV20-1
J gene: TRBJ2-1
CDR3 protein: CSARDQGGAGGSYNEQFF
CDR3 DNA: TGCAGTGCTAGAGATCAAGGAGGTGCCGGGGGATCCTACAATGAGCAGTTCTTC

clone size: NA
D gene: NA
V gene: TRBV13
J gene: TRBJ2-5
CDR3 protein: CASSLMGGLAETQYF
CDR3 DNA: TGTGCCAGCAGCTTAATGGGGGGCCTAGCAGAGACCCAGTACTTC

clone size: NA
D gene: NA
V gene: TRBV10-3
J gene: TRBJ1-4
CDR3 protein: CAISDSQGREKLFF
CDR3 DNA: TGTGCCATCAGTGATTCCCAGGGGCGAGAAAAACTGTTTTTT

clone size: NA
D gene: TRBD2
V gene: TRBV13
J gene: TRBJ2-3
CDR3 protein: CASSSLGLAGGGPDTQYF
CDR3 DNA: TGTGCCAGCAGCTCCCTTGGACTAGCGGGAGGAGGCCCAGATACGCAGTATTTT

clone size: NA
D gene: NA
V gene: TRBV10-3
J gene: TRBJ2-2
CDR3 protein: CAIRNAGELFF
CDR3 DNA: TGTGCCATCAGGAATGCCGGGGAGCTGTTTTTT

clone size: once
D gene: TRBD2
V gene: TRBV6-1
J gene: TRBJ2-7
CDR3 protein: CASSLAGGRPVVGSYEQYF
CDR3 DNA: TGTGCCAGCAGCCTAGCGGGGGGCAGGCCCGTAGTAGGCTCCTACGAGCAGTACTTC

clone size: few
D gene: NA
V gene: TRBV2
J gene: TRBJ1-2
CDR3 protein: CASISISYGYTF
CDR3 DNA: TGTGCCAGCATTTCGATATCCTATGGCTACACCTTC

clone size: NA
D gene: NA
V gene: TRBV7-2
J gene: TRBJ2-1
CDR3 protein: CASSPPSTGLFGIQFF
CDR3 DNA: TGTGCCAGCAGCCCTCCTTCAACAGGGTTGTTTGGCATTCAGTTCTTC

clone size: NA
D gene: NA
V gene: TRBV5-1
J gene: TRBJ1-5
CDR3 protein: CASSLDAREGQPQHF
CDR3 DNA: TGCGCCAGCAGCTTGGATGCCAGGGAGGGTCAGCCCCAGCATTTT

clone size: once
D gene: TRBD2
V gene: TRBV20-1
J gene: TRBJ2-5
CDR3 protein: CSARAGASEQYF
CDR3 DNA: TGCAGTGCTAGGGCGGGAGCTTCTGAGCAGTACTTC

clone size: NA
D gene: NA
V gene: TRBV7-9
J gene: TRBJ2-5
CDR3 protein: CASSLAGGLEQETQYF
CDR3 DNA: TGTGCCAGCAGCCTAGCTGGGGGCTTGGAGCAAGAGACCCAGTACTTC

clone size: NA
D gene: NA
V gene: TRBV20-1
J gene: TRBJ2-5
CDR3 protein: CSARGSLGAQETQYF
CDR3 DNA: TGCAGTGCTAGGGGGTCGCTGGGGGCCCAAGAGACCCAGTACTTC

clone size: NA
D gene: NA
V gene: TRBV5-1
J gene: TRBJ2-7
CDR3 protein: CASSLENVGRGRPSYEQYF
CDR3 DNA: TGCGCCAGCAGCTTGGAGAACGTGGGACGGGGGAGACCCTCCTACGAGCAGTACTTC

clone size: NA
D gene: NA
V gene: TRBV7-8
J gene: TRBJ2-7
CDR3 protein: CASSLALLREQYF
CDR3 DNA: TGTGCCAGCAGCTTAGCCTTACTGAGGGAGCAGTACTTC